This record looks at one T cell receptor beta chain sequence and its context. This receptor's antigen is unknown. No much larger clone is present one base from it, and per-base qualities are unavailable. The data originate from a study of cytomegalovirus exposure and HLA in healthy donors (TCRdb year 2017). Study-level background: The 650 to 800 repertoires of the first cohort and the 95 to 150 validation repertoires were produced on the same platform, according to a later analysis. Besides the first cohort of approximately 670 subjects, a separate validation cohort made up of around 120 different subjects was used. High-throughput TCR immunosequencing, statistical association of individual TCRs with disease status, and machine learning were combined to predict cytomegalovirus infection status. The study aimed to test whether signatures of past pathogen exposure could be identified by cataloging public T cell receptors. Points the paper makes about the study in general: A few of the identified cytomegalovirus-associated TCR beta chains were confirmed in vitro to be specific for cytomegalovirus antigens. While some public TCRs were present in many individuals, most TCR sequences turned up only very rarely across donors. The study gave a list of roughly 150 TCR beta chains associated with cytomegalovirus. The authors suggested that the approach could potentially be generalized to other disease states and immunological phenotypes. Subsequent analysis determined that TCRs grouped into clusters in the first cohort also showed a tendency toward co-occurrence across the 90 to 150 validation repertoires, and approximately 94% of cluster scores exceeded 0. The classifier was reported to diagnose cytomegalovirus status with high specificity and sensitivity in both the original and validation cohorts. The validation cohort had no HLA typing available for a later analysis, so co-occurrence within that cohort was assessed over all 130 or so repertoires.

The germline V gene provides CDR1 MNHNS and CDR2 SASEGT. Here V drops 1 base and J drops 12 bases, and the junction holds 3 bases not matched to any gene. Including cysteine and phenylalanine, the CDR3 has 12 amino acids. The retained sequence is limited to the CDR3, 36 bases, with the frame set at the first base. The method was the immunoSEQ multiplex PCR assay. The study's processing was this. A statistical classification framework was developed to diagnose cytomegalovirus status using the catalog of TCR beta chain sequences. TCRdb limited this immuneACCESS table to in-frame rearrangements with V and J called. A share of clones is missing; checked studies link under half to unresolved V genes, and the rest is unexplained. V and J calls and clone size come straight from that table; D and trimming were deduced from the DNA. This sample holds about 200,000 clones; about 83% were observed only once. The top ten hold approximately 1.5% of the sample.

Donors formed part of the validation cohort, which comprised 120 subjects and was distinct from the first cohort of 666 subjects. This clonotype was sampled from a woman under 30 in good health and CMV-seronegative. The sample was PBMCs. The chain is made from TRBV6-1 and TRBJ2-1, with 7 bases aligning to TRBD1. Here is the DNA: TGTGCCAGCAGTGAAGACAGGGGCACGCAGTTCTTC. Translated, this gives CASSEDRGTQFF.